One T cell receptor (beta chain) is described in this entry. No antigen is known for it. The sample is drawn from a study of T cell responses to AZD1222 COVID-19 vaccine. Whole-study results and caveats: Donors in the cohort were predominantly white British and more often female, and clonal diversity was possibly underestimated. With dominance at 160-218 and 743-854, vaccine-associated CD4 TCRs spanned spike. Repertoire sampling was restricted to post-peak T cell response timepoints.

Sequenced by immunoSEQ multiplex PCR; TCRdb stores in-frame clones only, minus some. The data hold under 95,000 clones, with around 90% observed a single time. V lost 5 bases and J lost 6, with 8 bases in between. This CDR3 comprises 11 residues. CDR1 is LGHDT and CDR2 is YNNKEL in the germline V gene (reference sequence). The chain has TRBV3-1 (or the pseudogene TRBV3-2) and TRBJ2-7; D is unresolved. The sequencing here drew on peripheral blood, taken 28 days after the second AZD1222 dose. This clonotype originated in an adult who received the AZD1222 COVID-19 vaccine. Here the CDR3 reads CASSALGEQYF. CDR3 DNA: TGTGCCAGCAGCGCCTTGGGCGAGCAGTACTTC.